The entry below gives a single T cell receptor beta chain sequence along with its context. The sample comes from a study of blood T cell repertoires in COVID-19. Whole-study context: Italy, Spain and the United States were the sources of the convalescent and acute COVID-19 samples.

In the original workflow: Estimates of nucleated cell counts were drawn from the amplification of reference gene primers. Some clones are missing from TCRdb's copy, which holds only in-frame ones; the method was immunoSEQ multiplex PCR. The V and J calls and the clone size are those of that table, but D and trimming were determined from the DNA. Counted here are roughly 250,000 clones, 87% occurring once; the ten biggest clones make up around 6%. Germline CDR1 reads MNHEY; CDR2 reads SVGAGI. This CDR3 region has 12 residues. Unmatched junction bases numbered 1, after V lost 6 bases and J lost 3 bases.

The genes are TRBV6-5 and TRBJ2-7; 8 bases line up with TRBD1. Sequenced sample: PBMCs or T cells enriched from blood (not recorded which). The sequence derives from a woman aged 25 to 39 with acute COVID-19. CDR3 in amino acids: CASRTGGYEQYF. For the CDR3, the DNA is TGTGCCAGCAGAACAGGGGGCTACGAGCAGTACTTC.